What follows are 20 T cell receptor beta chains derived from one specimen sequenced in a study of T-cell reconstitution after alpha-beta-depleted transplantation in children. Researchers prepared the TCRbeta library using unique molecular identifiers, the study reports. TCRdb reprocessed the PCR reads with MiXCR, giving one entry per CDR3 protein. The profile shows about 490,000 distinct CDR3 sequences, more than 9% of them singletons. Source: PBMCs, taken before TCRalphabeta/CD19-depleted stem cell transplant. The receptors come from a child aged 2 to 15 with inherited bone marrow failure, due to receive a stem cell transplant.

This clonotype showed up many times. The V and J genes are TRBV20-1 and TRBJ2-7, with D tentatively TRBD1 (6 bases). This CDR3 region has 14 residues. Trimming pared 5 bases from V and 3 bases from J, leaving 17 bases between. Germline V gene lookup returns CDR1 DFQATT and CDR2 SNEGSKA (reference sequence). The CDR3 nucleotides read TGCAGTGCTTTAGGGACATTCGTTTTCTACGAGCAGTACTTC. This gives the protein CSALGTFVFYEQYF.

This clonotype was detected many times. The chain couples TRBV28 to TRBJ2-1, with 12 bases aligning to TRBD1. Germline V gene data show CDR1 as MDHEN and CDR2 as SYDVKM. Trimming at V came to 3 bases and at J to 1 base, leaving 10 bases not matched to a gene. There are 19 residues in the CDR3. CDR3 DNA: TGTGCCAGCAGTTTTCCCGGGACAGGGGGCGCATCGTCCTACAATGAGCAGTTCTTC. This sequence encodes CASSFPGTGGASSYNEQFF.

This chain joins TRBV18 and TRBJ1-1; 8 nucleotides align to TRBD1. Germline values: CDR1 KGHSH, CDR2 LQKENI. With V trimmed by 3 bases and J by 6 bases, 3 bases remained unmatched. CDR3 length: 13 residues. CDR3 in DNA: TGTGCCAGCTCACCGGGACAGGTGGCTGAAGCTTTCTTT. This translates into CASSPGQVAEAFF.

This clonotype was counted ten times or more. The chain carries TRBV6-2 or TRBV6-3 and TRBJ2-7, with unresolved D. The CDR3 has 14 amino acids. V lost 2 bases to trimming and J lost 7 bases, with 15 bases between them. Germline V gene lookup returns CDR1 MNHEY and CDR2 SVGEGT. CDR3 region: CASSYVPSRREQYF. CDR3 nucleotide sequence: TGTGCCAGCAGTTACGTGCCTTCTAGGCGAGAGCAGTACTTC.

This clonotype was seen many times. The chain carries TRBV4-3 and TRBJ2-5; possible D gene TRBD1, 7 bases. Trimming removed 4 bases from V and 1 base from J, with 10 bases in between. There are 14 residues in the CDR3. Per germline, CDR1 LGHNA and CDR2 YSLEER. CDR3 region: CASSPGDSQETQYF. The DNA of the CDR3 is TGCGCCAGCAGCCCGGGGGACAGCCAAGAGACCCAGTACTTC.

This clonotype occurred many times. This chain uses TRBV27 with TRBJ2-1, with no clear D. V was pared by 2 bases and J by 7 bases, with 12 bases between. Germline V gene lookup returns CDR1 MNHEY and CDR2 SMNVEV (reference sequence). This CDR3 region has 14 residues. CDR3 loop: CASSLRAHLNEQFF. The CDR3 DNA reads TGTGCCAGCAGTTTAAGGGCCCATTTGAATGAGCAGTTCTTC.

This clonotype came up many times. The chain is built from TRBV27 and TRBJ2-5, with D uncertain. This CDR3 is built from 13 residues. The V gene lost 2 bases and the J gene lost 5 bases, with 9 bases spanning the gap. Germline CDR1 and CDR2: MNHEY and SMNVEV (reference sequence). The CDR3 loop is CASSLKSVETQYF. Written as DNA, the CDR3 is TGTGCCAGCAGTTTAAAAAGCGTGGAGACCCAGTACTTC.

This clonotype was detected ten times or more. The rearrangement joins TRBV27 to TRBJ2-7, with a possible D match to TRBD2 (6 bases). Trimming shortened V by 3 bases and J by 7 bases, and 10 bases separated the two germline ends. The CDR3 spans 12 residues. Germline-derived CDR1 and CDR2 are MNHEY and SMNVEV (reference sequence). As DNA, the CDR3 is TGTGCCAGCAGTTTTTGGGGGGAAGAGCAGTACTTC. It codes for CASSFWGEEQYF.

This clonotype was observed many times. The chain couples TRBV6-5 to TRBJ2-2; D is ambiguous. Trimming left V 2 bases short and J 6 bases short, with 7 bases between. This CDR3 contains 13 residues. Germline-derived CDR1 and CDR2 are MNHEY and SVGAGI. CDR3 region: CASSYGPAGELFF. The CDR3 nucleotides are TGTGCCAGCAGTTACGGTCCGGCCGGGGAGCTGTTTTTT.

This clonotype was counted a few times. The chain has TRBV20-1 and TRBJ2-1, with 12 bases aligning to TRBD2. Germline trimming cut 4 bases from V and 4 bases from J; bases unmatched to any gene: 8. The germline CDR1 and CDR2 sequences are DFQATT and SNEGSKA (reference sequence). There are 16 residues in the CDR3. As DNA, the CDR3 is TGCAGTGCTACTGGGGCACTAGCGGGGGGATACAATGAGCAGTTCTTC. This translates into CSATGALAGGYNEQFF.

This clonotype was picked up many times. This sequence joins TRBV27 and TRBJ2-1; D is perhaps TRBD2 (5 bases). The CDR3 consists of 17 residues. V was cut by 3 bases and J by 0 bases, with 15 bases left in between. Germline assignment: CDR1 MNHEY and CDR2 SMNVEV (reference sequence). In DNA form, the CDR3 reads TGTGCCAGCAGTTTTCGTCAGGACTCCGGCTCCTACAATGAGCAGTTCTTC. Its protein is CASSFRQDSGSYNEQFF.

This clonotype was counted at least ten times. This chain uses TRBV5-1 with TRBJ2-1, with D possibly being TRBD1 or TRBD2 (5 bases each). CDR3 size: 15 residues. Germline V CDR1 and CDR2: SGHRS, YFSETQ. Trimming left V 0 bases short and J 7 bases short, with 14 bases between. The CDR3 DNA is TGCGCCAGCAGCTTGGGGGGGTCAGCGGTGAATGAGCAGTTCTTC. Translation: CASSLGGSAVNEQFF. Full variable domain (missing parts from reference TRBV5-1 and TRBJ2-1): KAGVTQTPRYLIKTRGQQVTLSCSPISGHRSVSWYQQTPGQGLQFLFEYFSETQRNKGNFPGRFSGRQFSNSRSEMNVSTLELGDSALYLCASSLGGSAVNEQFFGPGTRLTVL.

This clonotype has at least ten counts. The J gene is TRBJ2-7, the V gene TRBV12-3 or TRBV12-4; TRBD2 is a possible D gene (6 bases). This CDR3 contains 14 residues. Trimming cost V 4 bases and J 3 bases, with 13 bases left between them. The CDR3 loop reads CASSSGPGGYEQYF. CDR3 coding DNA: TGTGCCAGCAGTTCCGGCCCCGGGGGCTACGAGCAGTACTTC.

This clonotype was found many times. CDR3 in amino acids: CASSEGLAGASEQFF. In nucleotides, the CDR3 is TGTGCCAGCAGTGAGGGACTAGCGGGAGCCTCGGAGCAGTTCTTC. The V and J genes are TRBV2 and TRBJ2-1; 14 positions agree with TRBD2. The germline CDR1 and CDR2 sequences are SNHLY and FYNNEI. The CDR3 loop spans 15 amino acids. J gave up 10 bases and V 3 bases, and 5 bases lay outside the gene matches.

The sample holds many counts of this clonotype. The chain is built from TRBV7-8 and TRBJ2-2, with TRBD2 as a possible D gene (7 bases). With 6 bases removed from V and 2 bases from J, the gap between germline ends came to 16 bases. The V gene's germline CDR1 is SGHVS and CDR2 FQNEAQ. CDR3 length equals 16 residues. The chain's CDR3 is CASSLLGGANTGELFF. DNA of the CDR3: TGTGCCAGCAGTTTATTAGGGGGGGCAAACACCGGGGAGCTGTTTTTT.

There are many counts of this clonotype. The V call is TRBV28, the J call TRBJ2-3; D may be TRBD1 (6 bases). The V end lost 5 bases, the J end lost 4 bases, and 16 bases lay between the germline ends. From germline, CDR1 is MDHEN and CDR2 SYDVKM. This CDR3 spans 15 amino acids. The CDR3 reads CASSVTPDSSDTQYF. CDR3 nucleotide sequence: TGTGCCAGCAGTGTCACACCGGACAGTTCAGATACGCAGTATTTT. The variable domain in full, with the rest retrieved from reference TRBV28 and TRBJ2-3, is DVKVTQSSRYLVKRTGEKVFLECVQDMDHENMFWYRQDPGLGLRLIYFSYDVKMKEKGDIPEGYSVSREKKERFSLILESASTNQTSMYLCASSVTPDSSDTQYFGPGTRLTVL.

Comments on this clonotype: One end of the junction varies from germline; a read error may be responsible. The chain combines TRBV7-9 with TRBJ2-1, with unresolved D. CDR3 length equals 15 residues. Germline V CDR1 and CDR2: SEHNR, FQNEAQ (reference sequence). The CDR3 region has the DNA TGTGCCAGCAGCTCACCTTTAGGCTCCTACGATGAGCAGTTCTTC. Protein: CASSSPLGSYDEQFF. The whole variable domain, filled in from reference TRBV7-9 and TRBJ2-1, reads DTGVSQNPRHKITKRGQNVTFRCDPISEHNRLYWYRQTLGQGPEFLTYFQNEAQLEKSRLLSDRFSAERPKGSFSTLEIQRTEQGDSAMYLCASSSPLGSYDEQFFGPGTRLTVL.

This clonotype was counted many times. V and J are TRBV3-1 and TRBJ2-1; 7 bases align to TRBD2. The CDR3 sequence is 14 residues long. Germline loops: CDR1 LGHDT, CDR2 YNNKEL (reference sequence). V dropped 5 bases and J dropped 6; count of bases not matched to a gene: 7. In DNA, the CDR3 is TGTGCCAGCAGCTACCGACTAGCTCTCAATGAGCAGTTCTTC. This encodes CASSYRLALNEQFF.

This clonotype was seen at least ten times. This chain links TRBV5-5 with TRBJ1-4; no clear D. V gave up 2 bases and J gave up 5 bases, with 10 bases separating them. The length of the CDR3 is 14 residues. Germline assignment: CDR1 SGHKS and CDR2 YYEKEE (reference sequence). CDR3 protein: CASSFTARNEKLFF. CDR3 sequence (DNA): TGTGCCAGCAGCTTTACCGCCAGAAATGAAAAACTGTTTTTT.

The rearrangement uses TRBV27 and TRBJ2-1; the match to TRBD2 covers 11 bases. Trimming at V came to 0 bases and at J to 8 bases, leaving 3 bases not matched to a gene. The V gene's germline CDR1 is MNHEY and CDR2 SMNVEV (reference sequence). This CDR3 comprises 15 residues. The CDR3 nucleotides are TGTGCCAGCAGTTTATCGACTAGCGGGATATATGAGCAGTTCTTC. It codes for CASSLSTSGIYEQFF.